Following are 4 T cell receptor beta chains from one sample sequenced in a study of blood T cell repertoires in COVID-19 (dated by TCRdb to about 2020). The library was produced with the immunoSEQ multiplex PCR assay. The source is immuneACCESS, and TCRdb retained only in-frame sequences with V and J called. Part of the clones is not carried over; for the studies checked, unresolved V genes explain less than half of this, and the remainder is unexplained. Recorded for this sample are about 150,000 clones; about 89% of them occurred a single time. Clones ranked in the top ten supply 2% to 3% of the sample. The material sequenced was peripheral blood. The receptor set was obtained from a man aged 50 to 59 with active COVID-19.

V gene TRBV29-1 combines with J gene TRBJ1-3; TRBD1 matches 10 bases. Germline assignment: CDR1 SQVTM and CDR2 ANQGSEA. This CDR3 has 12 residues. The V and J ends lost 6 bases and 5 bases, in that order; junction bases with no gene match: 1. For the CDR3, the DNA is TGCAGCGTGGGACAGGGGAGAAACACCATATATTTT. Translating it yields CSVGQGRNTIYF.

The V and J genes are TRBV5-6 and TRBJ2-1, with D perhaps TRBD1 (5 bases). Germline CDR1 SGHDT, CDR2 YYEEEE. This CDR3 contains 14 residues. V shed 0 bases and J shed 4 bases, with 8 bases lying between them. The CDR3, as DNA: TGTGCCAGCAGCTTGGCCAGGGCGTACAATGAGCAGTTCTTC. It encodes CASSLARAYNEQFF.

The gene calls are TRBV5-1 and TRBJ2-1; possible D gene TRBD2, 6 bases. The germline CDR1 and CDR2 sequences are SGHRS and YFSETQ. The CDR3 runs 14 residues. The V end lost 0 bases, the J end lost 7 bases, and 11 bases lay between the germline ends. The CDR3 region has the DNA TGCGCCAGCAGCTTGGTGGGAGGTCGTAATGAGCAGTTCTTC. Translating it yields CASSLVGGRNEQFF.

The V gene is TRBV6-6, the J gene TRBJ2-3, with 7 bases identical to TRBD2. CDR1 and CDR2 (germline): MNHNY, SVGAGI (reference sequence). Trimming took 5 bases from V and 9 from J; bases not matched to a gene: 5. The CDR3 consists of 12 residues. The CDR3 protein is CASSTFGGTQYF. The DNA of the CDR3 is TGTGCCAGCAGTACCTTCGGGGGGACGCAGTATTTT.